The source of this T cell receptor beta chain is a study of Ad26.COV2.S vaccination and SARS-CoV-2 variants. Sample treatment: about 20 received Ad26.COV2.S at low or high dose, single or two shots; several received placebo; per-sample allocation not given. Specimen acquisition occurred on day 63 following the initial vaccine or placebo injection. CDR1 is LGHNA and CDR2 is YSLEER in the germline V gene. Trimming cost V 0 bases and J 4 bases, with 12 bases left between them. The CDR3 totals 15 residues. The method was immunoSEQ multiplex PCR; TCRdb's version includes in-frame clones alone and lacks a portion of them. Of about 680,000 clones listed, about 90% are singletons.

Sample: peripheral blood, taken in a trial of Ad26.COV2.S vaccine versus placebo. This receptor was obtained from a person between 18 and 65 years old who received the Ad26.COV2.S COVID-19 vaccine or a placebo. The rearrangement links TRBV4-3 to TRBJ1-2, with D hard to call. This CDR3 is CASSQDVGLFYGYTF. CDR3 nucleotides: TGCGCCAGCAGCCAAGATGTCGGGCTCTTCTATGGCTACACCTTC.